The 32 T cell receptor beta chains below all came from one sample that was sequenced in a study of regulatory T cells in long-lasting Graves disease (dated by TCRdb to about 2021). Library method: multiplex PCR. Data came from an Illumina HiSeq 4000. TCR beta libraries were built with iRepertoire HTBI primers and Arm-PCR amplification of CDR3 regions. In TCRdb, the public reads were trimmed at Q25 with fastp and aligned with MiXCR, with productive beta chains retained. CDR3 protein sequences are deduplicated, and each keeps its most common genes and DNA. In this sample the table shows roughly 700,000 distinct CDR3 sequences, around 30% of which occur a single time. Around 40% of the sample rests with the top ten. The time point label, as the study defines it: persistent/refractory GD, antithyroid drugs over 5 years with positive TRAb. RNA was extracted from PBMCs in TRIzol for both TCR sequencing and RNA sequencing.

The material was peripheral blood mononuclear cells (PBMCs), obtained when the disease was refractory, from a patient treated with antithyroid drugs. Every receptor here comes from a female donor with Graves disease.

This clonotype was detected only a few times. This chain joins TRBV30 and TRBJ2-7; 9 nucleotides line up with TRBD1. CDR3 length equals 13 residues. Germline loops: CDR1 GTSNPN, CDR2 SVGIG (reference sequence). V was pared by 4 bases and J by 2 bases, with 3 bases of the junction left unmatched. As DNA, the CDR3 is TGTGCCTGGACCGGGACAGGGCCCTACGAGCAGTACTTC. As protein: CAWTGTGPYEQYF. The variable domain in full, with the rest retrieved from reference TRBV30 and TRBJ2-7, is SQTIHQWPATLVQPVGSPLSLECTVEGTSNPNLYWYRQAAGRGLQLLFYSVGIGQISSEVPQNLSASRPQDRQFILSSKKLLLSDSGFYLCAWTGTGPYEQYFGPGTRLTVT.

The rearrangement joins TRBV6-2 or TRBV6-3 to TRBJ2-1; D not certain. Trimming took off 5 bases at V and 7 bases at J, with 21 bases between the two ends. This CDR3 spans 16 amino acids. Germline loops: CDR1 MNHEY, CDR2 SVGEGT. DNA of the CDR3: TGTGCCAGCAGTGAATACTGGGTTACGCAACAGAATGAGCAGTTCTTC. As protein: CASSEYWVTQQNEQFF.

The chain joins TRBV29-1 to TRBJ1-2; D is ambiguous. Trimming stripped 1 base from V and 4 bases from J, with 7 bases between. Germline CDR1 reads SQVTM; CDR2 reads ANQGSEA. This CDR3 region has 12 residues. As DNA, the CDR3 is TGCAGCGTTGAAGGGACCATCTATGGCTACACCTTC. This encodes CSVEGTIYGYTF.

In its sample, this clonotype was seen many times. This CDR3 is CASSYSTRRQAARATNEKLFF. CDR3 in DNA: TGTGCCAGCAGTTACTCGACCCGAAGACAGGCCGCACGGGCAACTAATGAAAAACTGTTTTTT. V is TRBV6-5 and J is TRBJ1-4; D may be TRBD1 (6 bases). Germline CDR1 MNHEY, CDR2 SVGAGI. CDR3 length: 21 amino acids. V shed 0 bases and J shed 0 bases, with 23 bases lying between them.

The gene calls are TRBV6-5 and TRBJ2-3; possible D gene TRBD2, 5 bases. Germline V lookup: CDR1 MNHEY, CDR2 SVGAGI. The CDR3 runs to 15 residues. Trimming shortened V by 3 bases and J by 5 bases, and 15 bases separated the two germline ends. The CDR3 here is CASSYKAAVQDTQYF. The CDR3, as DNA: TGTGCCAGCAGTTATAAGGCAGCGGTTCAAGATACGCAGTATTTT.

The J gene is TRBJ1-4, the V gene TRBV6-1; D unclear. The germline V gene has CDR1 MNHNS and CDR2 SASEGT. This CDR3 is 17 amino acids long. V lost 3 bases, J lost 1 base, and 15 bases lay in between. The CDR3 loop reads CASSDGRIIETNEKLFF. CDR3 DNA sequence: TGTGCCAGCAGTGACGGCAGAATCATTGAAACTAATGAAAAACTGTTTTTT.

The rearrangement joins TRBV12-3 or TRBV12-4 to TRBJ2-1; 10 bases map to TRBD2. The CDR3 extends over 15 amino acids. Trimming removed 6 bases from V and 5 bases from J; junction bases left unmatched: 7. The CDR3 sequence: CASSRPGLAHNEQFF. In DNA form, the CDR3 reads TGTGCCAGCAGCCGACCGGGACTAGCGCACAATGAGCAGTTCTTC.

CDR3 DNA sequence: TGTGCCAGCGGTCACTATGGCTACACCTTC. Translating gives CASGHYGYTF. V usage is TRBV19 and J usage is TRBJ1-2; D gene ambiguous. The germline gives CDR1 LNHDA, CDR2 SQIVND (reference sequence). This CDR3 spans 10 amino acids. Trimming pared 9 bases from V and 3 bases from J, leaving 5 bases between.

The chain uses TRBV6-1 and TRBJ1-2; D not certain. The V gene's germline CDR1 is MNHNS and CDR2 SASEGT. V lost 3 bases and J 5 bases, leaving 10 bases between the germline ends. This CDR3 is built from 13 residues. CDR3 loop: CASSEQVQYGYTF. In DNA, the CDR3 is TGTGCCAGCAGTGAGCAGGTACAATATGGCTACACCTTC.

This clonotype was observed a handful of times. The chain recombines TRBV20-1 with TRBJ2-5; D uncertain. The CDR3 is 13 amino acids. Germline assignment: CDR1 DFQATT and CDR2 SNEGSKA (reference sequence). V shed 3 bases and J shed 0 bases, with 8 bases lying between them. The CDR3 coding sequence is TGCAGTGCTAGTACCGTTGACCAAGAGACCCAGTACTTC. Amino acid sequence: CSASTVDQETQYF.

The J gene is TRBJ1-5, the V gene TRBV30; D is perhaps TRBD1 (6 bases). CDR1 GTSNPN and CDR2 SVGIG come from the germline V gene (reference sequence). The CDR3 extends over 14 amino acids. The V end was cut by 3 bases, the J end by 8 bases, with 17 bases between. The CDR3 nucleotides read TGTGCCTGGAGCTCGACTGGGGGCGCGGAGCCCCAGCATTTT. This sequence encodes CAWSSTGGAEPQHF.

The rearrangement joins TRBV29-1 to TRBJ1-1, with 8 bases identical to TRBD1. Germline CDR1 and CDR2: SQVTM and ANQGSEA. The CDR3 is made up of 14 amino acids. V was clipped by 6 bases and J by 7 bases; unmatched bases: 13. CDR3 DNA: TGCAGCGTCGGCCGGGGACAGGTATTATTTGAAGCTTTCTTT. Its translation: CSVGRGQVLFEAFF.

Regarding this clonotype: Relative to the germline gene, one junction end is altered; a read error may explain this. The chain recombines TRBV18 with TRBJ1-6, with D perhaps TRBD1 (6 bases). CDR3 length: 16 residues. Germline lookup yields CDR1 KGHSH and CDR2 LQKENI. The CDR3 here is CASSPPGQTYNSPLHF. The CDR3 nucleotides read TGTGCCAGCTCACCACCGGGACAAACCTACAATTCACCCCTCCACTTT.

About this clonotype: This may arise from a read error, as a much more abundant clone is one base away. The chain joins TRBV24-1 to TRBJ1-5; 9 nucleotides line up with TRBD1. This CDR3 has 15 residues. Germline CDR1 and CDR2: KGHDR and SFDVKD. The CDR3 reads CVTSDTGQGNQPQHF. DNA for the CDR3: TGTGTCACCAGTGACACGGGACAGGGTAACCAGCCCCAGCATTTT.

Here the CDR3 reads CASSPTEYGEQYF. The CDR3 nucleotides are TGTGCCAGCAGCCCGACAGAATACGGGGAGCAGTACTTC. The J gene is TRBJ2-7, the V gene TRBV7-9, with a possible D match to TRBD1 (5 bases). Trimming removed 5 bases at V and 7 bases at J, with 15 bases between. Germline loops: CDR1 SEHNR, CDR2 FQNEAQ (reference sequence). The CDR3 length is 13 residues.

The genes are TRBV5-5 and TRBJ1-1, with D unclear. Germline-derived CDR1 and CDR2 are SGHKS and YYEKEE (reference sequence). This CDR3 is 15 amino acids long. V gave up 0 bases and J gave up 0 bases, with 9 bases separating them. The CDR3, as DNA: TGTGCCAGCAGCTTGGCCGGGATCTTGAACACTGAAGCTTTCTTT. Translated, it gives CASSLAGILNTEAFF.

This clonotype was observed a handful of times. The chain uses TRBV20-1 and TRBJ2-3; D not resolved. Germline CDR1 DFQATT, CDR2 SNEGSKA (reference sequence). Trimming took off 6 bases at V and 2 bases at J, with 6 bases between the two ends. The CDR3 sequence is 11 residues long. CDR3 protein: CSAPITDTQYF. As DNA, the CDR3 is TGCAGTGCCCCGATCACAGATACGCAGTATTTT.

The table lists this clonotype with a few counts. This rearrangement joins TRBV28 to TRBJ1-1; D call uncertain. The CDR3 is made up of 13 amino acids. V was trimmed by 7 bases and J by 3 bases, leaving 12 bases between them. Germline CDR1 MDHEN, CDR2 SYDVKM. The CDR3 sequence: CASTPAGYTEAFF. CDR3 DNA sequence: TGTGCCAGCACCCCGGCAGGATACACTGAAGCTTTCTTT.

This rearrangement joins TRBV30 to TRBJ2-2; no clear D. Germline V gene lookup returns CDR1 GTSNPN and CDR2 SVGIG (reference sequence). The V end lost 0 bases, the J end lost 5 bases, and 10 bases lay between the germline ends. The CDR3 has 14 residues. In DNA form, the CDR3 reads TGTGCCTGGAGTGTACAGTTAGGTACCGGGGAGCTGTTTTTT. This translates into CAWSVQLGTGELFF.

This clonotype appeared many times. This sequence joins TRBV28 and TRBJ1-2, with D unresolved. CDR1 and CDR2 from the germline V gene are MDHEN and SYDVKM. The CDR3 consists of 14 residues. With 2 bases removed from V and 8 bases from J, the gap between germline ends came to 15 bases. Here the CDR3 DNA reads TGTGCCAGCAGTTTAACGGACGATCTTTGGGGCTACACCTTC. The encoded protein is CASSLTDDLWGYTF.

This chain uses TRBV3-1 with TRBJ2-5, with 9 bases aligning to TRBD2. Germline-derived CDR1 and CDR2 are LGHDT and YNNKEL (reference sequence). Unmatched junction bases numbered 3, after V lost 0 bases and J lost 4 bases. The CDR3 is made up of 15 amino acids. The CDR3 spells CASSQDGTSRETQYF. The CDR3 region has the DNA TGTGCCAGCAGCCAAGACGGGACTAGCAGAGAGACCCAGTACTTC.

The gene calls are TRBV3-1 and TRBJ1-1; 10 positions agree with TRBD1. Trimming at V came to 4 bases and at J to 4 bases, leaving 9 bases not matched to a gene. This CDR3 has 16 amino acids. Germline-derived CDR1 and CDR2 are LGHDT and YNNKEL (reference sequence). CDR3 in DNA: TGTGCCAGCAGCCCACAGACAGGGGGCGGGAGCACTGAAGCTTTCTTT. Protein: CASSPQTGGGSTEAFF.

V usage is TRBV6-2 or TRBV6-3 and J usage is TRBJ1-5; D is uncertain. Germline V lookup: CDR1 MNHEY, CDR2 SVGEGT. V dropped 6 bases and J dropped 0 bases, with 21 bases sitting between them. The CDR3 has 18 residues. The CDR3 region has the DNA TGTGCCAGCAGCAATTCACCTCCGGACGGATATAGCAATCAGCCCCAGCATTTT. Encoded protein: CASSNSPPDGYSNQPQHF.

The gene calls are TRBV2 and TRBJ2-1, with TRBD2 as a possible D gene (5 bases). This CDR3 is built from 16 residues. Trimming stripped 3 bases from V and 5 bases from J, with 17 bases between. Germline CDR1 is SNHLY and CDR2 is FYNNEI. CDR3 bases: TGTGCCAGCAGTGACTATACAGCGGAGAGGGACAATGAGCAGTTCTTC. Protein: CASSDYTAERDNEQFF.

To note about this clonotype: The junction departs from the called germline gene at one end, perhaps through a read error. The V and J genes are TRBV9 and TRBJ2-2, with 10 bases aligning to TRBD2. Germline V gene data show CDR1 as SGDLS and CDR2 as YYNGEE. CDR3 length: 17 amino acids. The CDR3 is CASSRPGLAGDTGELLF. The CDR3 DNA reads TGCGCCAGCAGCCGCCCGGGTCTAGCGGGAGACACCGGGGAGCTGCTTTTT. Full variable domain (missing parts from reference TRBV9 and TRBJ2-2): DSGVTQTPKHLITATGQRVTLRCSPRSGDLSVYWYQQSLDQGLQFLIQYYNGEERAKGNILERFSAQQFPDLHSELNLSSLELGDSALYFCASSRPGLAGDTGELLFGEGSRLTVL.

This rearrangement joins TRBV19 to TRBJ1-4; a weak D match, TRBD1 (5 bases). The germline CDR1 and CDR2 sequences are LNHDA and SQIVND (reference sequence). This CDR3 contains 13 residues. Trimming removed 5 bases from V and 7 bases from J, with 11 bases in between. The CDR3 nucleotides are TGTGCCAGTAGTCCAGCGGGGGTTGAAAAACTGTTTTTT. Translation gives CASSPAGVEKLFF.

This clonotype was seen at least ten times. The chain's CDR3 is CASSLEPTTYEQYF. CDR3 sequence (DNA): TGTGCCAGCAGCTTAGAGCCGACGACGTACGAGCAGTACTTC. The V call is TRBV11-2, the J call TRBJ2-7; D unresolved. Trimming left V 0 bases short and J 4 bases short, with 10 bases between. The CDR3 is 14 amino acids. Germline V gene lookup returns CDR1 SGHAT and CDR2 FQNNGV.

This clonotype was seen more than once but under ten times. The V gene is TRBV7-9, the J gene TRBJ1-3; D unresolved. V gave up 5 bases and J gave up 13 bases, with 15 bases separating them. Germline CDR1 is SEHNR and CDR2 is FQNEAQ (reference sequence). The CDR3 extends over 12 amino acids. The CDR3 region is CASSIPAPRIYF. The CDR3 DNA is TGTGCCAGCAGCATCCCGGCACCACGGATATATTTT.

J is TRBJ2-5 and V is TRBV5-5; TRBD2 aligns across 10 bases. The junction had 14 bases not matched to a gene; V was cut back by 4 bases and J by 5 bases. This CDR3 is 17 amino acids long. Looked up from germline, CDR1 is SGHKS and CDR2 is YYEKEE (reference sequence). The CDR3 DNA is TGTGCCAGCAGCCCCGTACCCCAAGCGGGAGGGCGGGAGACCCAGTACTTC. This sequence encodes CASSPVPQAGGRETQYF. The variable domain in full, with the rest retrieved from reference TRBV5-5 and TRBJ2-5, is DAGVTQSPTHLIKTRGQQVTLRCSPISGHKSVSWYQQVLGQGPQFIFQYYEKEERGRGNFPDRFSARQFPNYSSELNVNALLLGDSALYLCASSPVPQAGGRETQYFGPGTRLLVL.

In this sample, this clonotype turned up a few times. The V gene is TRBV3-1, the J gene TRBJ1-1; the D gene is possibly TRBD1 (6 bases). V gave up 3 bases and J gave up 6 bases, with 17 bases separating them. Germline V CDR1 and CDR2: LGHDT, YNNKEL (reference sequence). The CDR3 totals 15 residues. The CDR3 loop reads CASSHADRRVPEAFF. For the CDR3, the DNA is TGTGCCAGCAGCCATGCTGACAGGAGAGTGCCTGAAGCTTTCTTT.

This clonotype has a single count. At one boundary the junction diverges from the germline segment, which might be a read error. V and J are TRBV11-2 and TRBJ2-1; TRBD2 matches 10 bases. The CDR3 is made up of 15 amino acids. Germline V gene sequence: CDR1 SGHAT, CDR2 FQNNGV. CDR3 region: CTSSLVTSGNNEQFF. CDR3 sequence (DNA): TGTACCAGCAGCTTAGTAACTAGCGGGAACAATGAGCAGTTCTTC.

There are many counts of this clonotype. The chain recombines TRBV2 with TRBJ2-5; D unresolved. The germline V gene has CDR1 SNHLY and CDR2 FYNNEI. The CDR3 length is 14 residues. Deletions cut 7 bases from V and 0 bases from J, with 12 bases between. CDR3 coding DNA: TGTGCCAGCAACCAAGACACCCACCAAGAGACCCAGTACTTC. Encoded protein: CASNQDTHQETQYF.